This TCR beta chain was identified in a study of T cell responses to AZD1222 COVID-19 vaccine. Study results and caveats: Variant regions that are unmutated are reportedly the target of nearly half of spike-specific TCRs.

Germline V gene data show CDR1 as SGDLS and CDR2 as YYNGEE. The V end lost 0 bases, the J end lost 5 bases, and 11 bases lay between the germline ends. The CDR3 totals 14 residues. Clones were read by immunoSEQ multiplex PCR, and TCRdb kept only the in-frame ones, dropping some. The sample has roughly 200,000 clones, roughly 93% seen once. A word on this clone: Its antigen is unknown.

The sequence came from an adult who received the MenACWY meningococcal vaccine as a control. The V call is TRBV9, the J call TRBJ2-5; no firm D call. Here the sequenced sample was peripheral blood, taken 28 days after the second dose of the MenACWY control vaccine. The chain's CDR3 is CASSVGTPRETQYF. The CDR3 nucleotides are TGTGCCAGCAGCGTAGGTACTCCCCGGGAGACCCAGTACTTC.